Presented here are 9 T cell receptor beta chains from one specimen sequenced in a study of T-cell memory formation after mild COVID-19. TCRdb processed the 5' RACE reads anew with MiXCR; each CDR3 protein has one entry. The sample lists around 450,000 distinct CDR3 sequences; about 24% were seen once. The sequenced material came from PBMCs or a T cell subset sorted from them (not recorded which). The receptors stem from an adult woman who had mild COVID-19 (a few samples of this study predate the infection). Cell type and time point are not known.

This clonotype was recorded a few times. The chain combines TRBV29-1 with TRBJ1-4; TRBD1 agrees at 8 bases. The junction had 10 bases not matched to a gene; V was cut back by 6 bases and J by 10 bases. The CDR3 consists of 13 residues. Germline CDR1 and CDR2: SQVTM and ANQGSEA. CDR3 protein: CSVGTGGSGKLFF. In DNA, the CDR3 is TGCAGCGTGGGAACAGGGGGATCGGGAAAACTGTTTTTT.

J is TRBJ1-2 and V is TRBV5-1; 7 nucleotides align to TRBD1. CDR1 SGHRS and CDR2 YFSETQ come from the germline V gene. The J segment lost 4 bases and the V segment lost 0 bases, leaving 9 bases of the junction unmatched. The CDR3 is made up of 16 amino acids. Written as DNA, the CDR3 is TGCGCCAGCAGCTTGGAGGGGGCAGTGCGGAGCTATGGCTACACCTTC. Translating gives CASSLEGAVRSYGYTF.

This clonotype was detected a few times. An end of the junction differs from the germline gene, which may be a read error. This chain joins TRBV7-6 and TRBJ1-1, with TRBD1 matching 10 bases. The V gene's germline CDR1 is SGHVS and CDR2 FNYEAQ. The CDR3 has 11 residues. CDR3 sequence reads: CASSLDGTGVF. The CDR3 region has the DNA TGTGCCAGCAGCTTAGATGGGACAGGGGTGTTT. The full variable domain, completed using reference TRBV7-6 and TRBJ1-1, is GAGVSQSPRYKVTKRGQDVALRCDPISGHVSLYWYRQALGQGPEFLTYFNYEAQQDKSGLPNDRFSAERPEGSISTLTIQRTEQRDSAMYRCASSLDGTGVFGQGTRLTVV.

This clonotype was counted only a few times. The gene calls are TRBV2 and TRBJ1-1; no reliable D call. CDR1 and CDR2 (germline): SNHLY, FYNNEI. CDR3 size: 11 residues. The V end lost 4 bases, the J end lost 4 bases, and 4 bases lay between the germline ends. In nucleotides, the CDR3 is TGTGCCAGCAGTGTGAGCACTGAAGCTTTCTTT. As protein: CASSVSTEAFF.

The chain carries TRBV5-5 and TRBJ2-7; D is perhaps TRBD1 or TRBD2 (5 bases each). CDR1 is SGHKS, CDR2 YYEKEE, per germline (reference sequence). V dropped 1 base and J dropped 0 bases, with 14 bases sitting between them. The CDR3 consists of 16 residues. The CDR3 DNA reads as TGTGCCAGCAGCTTGTTGTTCCCAGGGAGCTCCTACGAGCAGTACTTC. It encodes CASSLLFPGSSYEQYF. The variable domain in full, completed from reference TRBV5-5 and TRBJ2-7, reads DAGVTQSPTHLIKTRGQQVTLRCSPISGHKSVSWYQQVLGQGPQFIFQYYEKEERGRGNFPDRFSARQFPNYSSELNVNALLLGDSALYLCASSLLFPGSSYEQYFGPGTRLTVT.

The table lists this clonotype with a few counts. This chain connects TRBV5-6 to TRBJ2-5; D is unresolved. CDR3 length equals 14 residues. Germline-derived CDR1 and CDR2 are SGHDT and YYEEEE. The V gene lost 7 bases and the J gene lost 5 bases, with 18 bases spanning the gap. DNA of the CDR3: TGTGCCAGCTCCGAAACCTCCTCGGCTGAGACCCAGTACTTC. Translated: CASSETSSAETQYF.

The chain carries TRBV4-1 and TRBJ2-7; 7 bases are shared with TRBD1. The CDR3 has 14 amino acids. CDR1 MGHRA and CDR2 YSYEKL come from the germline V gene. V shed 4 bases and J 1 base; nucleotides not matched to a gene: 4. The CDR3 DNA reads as TGCGCCAGCAGCCGTCCGGGACAGTCCTACGAGCAGTACTTC. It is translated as CASSRPGQSYEQYF.

In DNA, the CDR3 is TGTGCCAGCAGTTACTCGGGTGCCTTACTCCTCTACGAGCAGTACTTC. Its protein is CASSYSGALLLYEQYF. This chain links TRBV6-5 with TRBJ2-7; D remains ambiguous. CDR1 MNHEY and CDR2 SVGAGI come from the germline V gene. This CDR3 spans 16 amino acids. V shed 0 bases and J shed 3 bases, with 15 bases lying between them.

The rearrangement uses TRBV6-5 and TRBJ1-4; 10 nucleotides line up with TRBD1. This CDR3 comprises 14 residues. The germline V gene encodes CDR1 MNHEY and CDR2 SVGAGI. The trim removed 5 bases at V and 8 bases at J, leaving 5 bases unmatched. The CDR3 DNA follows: TGTGCCAGCAGTCGGGACAGGGGTTGGGAAAAACTGTTTTTT. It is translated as CASSRDRGWEKLFF.